This T cell receptor (beta chain) was sequenced for a study of blood T cell repertoires in COVID-19. Across the study: The cDNA or gDNA used as material had been derived from T cells, B-cell-depleted T cells, or PBMCs.

The CDR3 has 13 amino acids. Trimming cost V 4 bases and J 4 bases, with 11 bases left between them. Germline CDR1 and CDR2: SGHRS and YFSETQ. Clones were read by immunoSEQ multiplex PCR, and TCRdb kept only the in-frame ones, dropping some. The sample shows fewer than 100,000 clones, about nine tenths of them seen only once. The clonotype comes from a woman aged 80 or older with acute or convalescent COVID-19. The rearrangement links TRBV5-1 to TRBJ1-2; D perhaps matches TRBD1 (5 bases). Sequencing input: peripheral blood. DNA of the CDR3: TGCGCCAGCAGCACGGACACGGGCTATGGCTACACCTTC. Its protein product is CASSTDTGYGYTF.